These T cell receptor beta chains were read from a single sample in a study of OX40 agonist ivuxolimab in advanced cancers. The data were produced by immunoSEQ multiplex PCR, yet TCRdb's version contains in-frame clones alone and is incomplete. The table shows 45,000 to 65,000 clones, with almost 90% occurring only once. This material consisted of CD4+ or CD8+ T cells sorted from blood, taken in a trial of the OX40 agonist ivuxolimab. All receptors come from an adult with an advanced solid tumor such as melanoma, head and neck, liver or kidney cancer. The CDR3 runs from the conserved cysteine through the conserved F or W. Fields, in order: CDR3 protein, CDR3 DNA, J gene, V gene, D gene, clone size. A D gene is named only where the DNA matches it firmly. Clone size is stated in some rows and not others, as once, few, many or a class when expanded.

CASSFSGGADTQYF	TGTGCCAGCAGCTTTAGCGGGGGGGCAGATACGCAGTATTTT	TRBJ2-3	TRBV7-6	TRBD2	.
CASGIRGTQYF	TGTGCCAGCGGGATCCGAGGGACGCAGTATTTT	TRBJ2-3	TRBV6-1	.	.
CSGRQGQETQYF	TGCAGCGGGCGGCAGGGGCAAGAGACCCAGTACTTC	TRBJ2-5	TRBV29-1	.	.
CASSLYPEPETQYF	TGTGCCAGCAGCTTGTATCCGGAGCCGGAGACCCAGTACTTC	TRBJ2-5	TRBV5-8	.	.
CASLPRTGLNEKLFF	TGTGCCAGCCTTCCTCGGACAGGTCTTAATGAAAAACTGTTTTTT	TRBJ1-4	TRBV6-1	TRBD1	.
CSVVPRTDTIYF	TGCAGCGTTGTCCCCAGGACTGACACCATATATTTT	TRBJ1-3	TRBV29-1	.	.
CASRAGGSNQPQHF	TGTGCCAGCAGGGCTGGTGGCAGCAATCAGCCCCAGCATTTT	TRBJ1-5	TRBV6-5	.	.
CASGLAGTPEETQYF	TGTGCTAGTGGTTTGGCCGGGACTCCGGAAGAGACCCAGTACTTC	TRBJ2-5	TRBV12-5	.	.
CASSEGRRSGNTIYF	TGTGCCAGCAGTGAAGGCAGGAGGTCTGGAAACACCATATATTTT	TRBJ1-3	TRBV6-1	.	once
CAWMGQNTGELFF	TGTGCCTGGATGGGACAGAACACCGGGGAGCTGTTTTTT	TRBJ2-2	TRBV30	.	.
CASSSLIAGGGDTQYF	TGTGCCAGTAGTTCCCTTATAGCGGGAGGTGGAGATACGCAGTATTTT	TRBJ2-3	TRBV19	TRBD2	.
CASTGGGNEQFF	TGTGCCAGCACGGGAGGGGGCAATGAGCAGTTCTTC	TRBJ2-1	TRBV2	TRBD2	.
CASSLLADLDTQYF	TGTGCCAGCAGTCTACTAGCGGACTTAGATACGCAGTATTTT	TRBJ2-3	TRBV27	TRBD2	once
CASRAGGSGAHEKLFF	TGTGCCAGCAGGGCAGGAGGGTCGGGGGCTCATGAAAAACTGTTTTTT	TRBJ1-4	TRBV5-4	.	.
CAWSVQGSMSGNQPQHF	TGTGCCTGGAGTGTGCAGGGGTCAATGTCGGGGAATCAGCCCCAGCATTTT	TRBJ1-5	TRBV30	.	.
CASNTVGQVEQYF	TGTGCCAGCAACACGGTGGGACAGGTAGAGCAGTACTTC	TRBJ2-7	TRBV2	TRBD1	once
CASSSRSMMNTEAFF	TGTGCCAGCAGCTCCCGTTCTATGATGAACACTGAAGCTTTCTTT	TRBJ1-1	TRBV7-3	.	few
CASSFRAVSGGANTQYF	TGTGCCAGCAGCTTCAGGGCGGTTAGCGGGGGGGCGAATACGCAGTATTTT	TRBJ2-3	TRBV7-9	TRBD2	once
CASRAGSYEQYF	TGTGCCAGCAGGGCGGGTTCCTACGAGCAGTACTTC	TRBJ2-7	TRBV13	.	.
CASSIAAGAETQYF	TGTGCCAGTAGTATAGCCGCGGGAGCAGAGACCCAGTACTTC	TRBJ2-5	TRBV19	TRBD2	.
CASSGGTNTGELFF	TGCGCCAGCAGCGGGGGGACGAACACCGGGGAGCTGTTTTTT	TRBJ2-2	TRBV5-1	.	.
CASSLETGAYEQYF	TGCGCCAGCAGCTTGGAGACAGGGGCCTACGAGCAGTACTTC	TRBJ2-7	TRBV5-1	TRBD1	.
CASCLSGQGITEAFF	TGCGCCAGCTGCTTATCGGGACAGGGGATTACTGAAGCTTTCTTT	TRBJ1-1	TRBV5-1	TRBD1	once
CASSLWWAGETQYF	TGTGCCAGCAGTTTATGGTGGGCAGGGGAGACCCAGTACTTC	TRBJ2-5	TRBV28	.	.
CASSVAAQGNTIYF	TGTGCCAGCAGCGTAGCTGCTCAGGGAAACACCATATATTTT	TRBJ1-3	TRBV9	.	.
CAISEQNNEQFF	TGTGCCATCAGTGAGCAGAATAATGAGCAGTTCTTC	TRBJ2-1	TRBV10-3	.	.
CASSITGTGETQYF	TGTGCCAGTAGTATTACCGGGACAGGTGAGACCCAGTACTTC	TRBJ2-5	TRBV19	TRBD1	.
CASSQGLVDSPLHF	TGTGCCAGCAGCCAGGGGTTAGTTGATTCACCCCTCCACTTT	TRBJ1-6	TRBV4-2	.	.
CASIRLAGGETQYF	TGTGCCAGCATCCGACTAGCGGGAGGAGAGACCCAGTACTTC	TRBJ2-5	TRBV28	TRBD2	.
CASSKSTRTGWQETQYF	TGTGCCAGCAGCAAATCCACCCGGACGGGCTGGCAAGAGACCCAGTACTTC	TRBJ2-5	TRBV21-1	.	.
CAWSRDRVYEKLFF	TGTGCCTGGAGCCGCGACAGGGTTTATGAAAAACTGTTTTTT	TRBJ1-4	TRBV30	TRBD1	.
CASQRQPPQHF	TGTGCCAGCCAGAGACAGCCTCCCCAGCATTTT	TRBJ1-5	TRBV6-1	.	.
CASSLSALAGSYEQYF	TGTGCCAGCAGTTTATCCGCCCTAGCGGGGTCCTACGAGCAGTACTTC	TRBJ2-7	TRBV27	TRBD2	.
CASSFFAGETQYF	TGTGCCAGCAGCTTCTTCGCGGGGGAGACCCAGTACTTC	TRBJ2-5	TRBV7-6	.	.
CASSQDWFRHLNTGELFF	TGTGCCAGCAGCCAGGATTGGTTTCGACACTTGAACACCGGGGAGCTGTTTTTT	TRBJ2-2	TRBV14	.	.
CASSQNPGPQPYEQYF	TGTGCCAGCAGCCAAAACCCGGGACCTCAGCCATACGAGCAGTACTTC	TRBJ2-7	TRBV14	.	.
CASSGNRDSYEQYF	TGTGCCAGCAGCGGTAACCGGGACAGCTACGAGCAGTACTTC	TRBJ2-7	TRBV7-9	TRBD1	.
CASSRRTDYFSEAFF	TGTGCCAGTAGTAGACGGACGGACTACTTTTCTGAAGCTTTCTTT	TRBJ1-1	TRBV19	.	.
CASSLDAGLASDTQYF	TGTGCCAGCAGCTTAGATGCGGGACTAGCGTCAGATACGCAGTATTTT	TRBJ2-3	TRBV7-3	TRBD2	.
CSVAQGDRAPQKLFF	TGCAGCGTTGCCCAGGGGGACAGGGCTCCTCAAAAACTGTTTTTT	TRBJ1-4	TRBV29-1	TRBD1	.
CASDRPNQPQHF	TGTGCCAGTGACAGGCCCAATCAGCCCCAGCATTTT	TRBJ1-5	TRBV6-1	.	once
CASSLLSRQAGDGYTF	TGTGCCAGCAGCTTATTGTCCCGACAGGCTGGGGATGGCTACACCTTC	TRBJ1-2	TRBV7-2	.	.
CASSLGQGGQPQHF	TGTGCCAGCTCACTGGGACAAGGAGGACAGCCCCAGCATTTT	TRBJ1-5	TRBV18	.	.
CASSVDLFGANYGYTF	TGTGCCAGCAGCGTAGACCTATTCGGGGCTAACTATGGCTACACCTTC	TRBJ1-2	TRBV9	.	.
CASSRLSGARVDTEAFF	TGTGCCAGCAGCCGCCTTTCAGGGGCGAGGGTCGACACTGAAGCTTTCTTT	TRBJ1-1	TRBV14	.	.
CAWSNDRITNNEQFF	TGTGCCTGGAGTAATGACAGAATAACGAACAATGAGCAGTTCTTC	TRBJ2-1	TRBV30	.	.
CASSSKGYGNTIYF	TGTGCCAGCAGCTCAAAGGGGTACGGAAACACCATATATTTT	TRBJ1-3	TRBV5-6	.	.
CASSSRRLAGDYNEQFF	TGTGCCAGCAGTTCCCGTCGACTAGCGGGGGACTACAATGAGCAGTTCTTC	TRBJ2-1	TRBV28	TRBD2	.